This TCR beta chain was identified in a study of CD4 T cells in relation to SARS-CoV-2 and coronaviruses. Trimming removed 6 bases from V and 5 bases from J, with 13 bases in between. The CDR3 is 13 residues long. Data came from immunoSEQ multiplex PCR; TCRdb stores just in-frame clones and leaves some out. Here the sample spans 43,000 or so clones, over 75% being singletons. Comment on this clone: Antigen specificity is unknown.

What was sequenced was naive CD4+ T cells from PBMCs, cultured in vitro. Subset meaning: naive CD4+ T cells isolated by negative enrichment. The V gene is TRBV23-1, the J gene TRBJ1-2; D is ambiguous. TRBV23-1 counts as an open reading frame of uncertain function. The sequence derives from an adult with COVID-19. CDR3 sequence reads: CASSRKQQYGYTF. Here the CDR3 DNA reads TGCGCCAGCAGCCGAAAACAGCAATATGGCTACACCTTC.